The text below deals with one T cell receptor beta chain. The antigen is undetermined. This record comes from a study of lymphopenia after photon versus proton radiotherapy. Sequencing used immunoSEQ multiplex PCR; TCRdb keeps in-frame clones, though not all of them. The sample contains 150,000 to 200,000 clones, around 85% of which appear only once. Study results and limitations: Proton therapy kept repertoires fairly stable, unlike photons, which gained effector/memory cells.

This CDR3 contains 14 residues. Germline assignment: CDR1 LNHDA and CDR2 SQIVND (reference sequence). V gave up 3 bases and J gave up 0 bases; unmatched junction bases: 1. This material consisted of peripheral blood, taken from a patient treated with photon-based radiotherapy. The clonotype comes from a man aged 50-60 years with gastric cancer. This chain connects TRBV19 to TRBJ2-7, with 8 bases lining up with TRBD1. The CDR3 DNA reads as TGTGCCAGTAGTATGACAGGGGCCTCCTACGAGCAGTACTTC. The encoded protein is CASSMTGASYEQYF.